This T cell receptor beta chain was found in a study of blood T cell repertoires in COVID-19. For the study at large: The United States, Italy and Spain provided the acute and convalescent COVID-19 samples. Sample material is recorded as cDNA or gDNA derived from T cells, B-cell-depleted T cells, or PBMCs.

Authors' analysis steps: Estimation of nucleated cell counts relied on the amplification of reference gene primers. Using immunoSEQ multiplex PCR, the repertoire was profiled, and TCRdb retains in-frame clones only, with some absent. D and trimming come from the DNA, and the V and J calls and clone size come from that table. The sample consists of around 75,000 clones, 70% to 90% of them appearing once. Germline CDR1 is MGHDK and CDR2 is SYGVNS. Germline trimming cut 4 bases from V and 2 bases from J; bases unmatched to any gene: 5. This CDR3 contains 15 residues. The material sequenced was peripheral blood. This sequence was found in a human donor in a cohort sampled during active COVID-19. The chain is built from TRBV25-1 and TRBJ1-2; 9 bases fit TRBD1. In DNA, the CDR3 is TGTGCCAGCAGTGCCCCCGGGACAGGGAACTATGGCTACACCTTC. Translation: CASSAPGTGNYGYTF.